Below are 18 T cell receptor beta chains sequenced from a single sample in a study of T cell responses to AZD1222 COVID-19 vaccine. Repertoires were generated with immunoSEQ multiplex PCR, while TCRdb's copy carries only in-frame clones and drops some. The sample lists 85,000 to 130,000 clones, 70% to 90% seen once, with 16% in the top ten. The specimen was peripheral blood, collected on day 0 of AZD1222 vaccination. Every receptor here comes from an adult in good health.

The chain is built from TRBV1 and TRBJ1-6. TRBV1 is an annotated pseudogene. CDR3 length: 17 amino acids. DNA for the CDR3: TGCACCAGCAGCCAAGATGCAGGGAGCTCCTATAATTCACCCCTCCACTTT. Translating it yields CTSSQDAGSSYNSPLHF.

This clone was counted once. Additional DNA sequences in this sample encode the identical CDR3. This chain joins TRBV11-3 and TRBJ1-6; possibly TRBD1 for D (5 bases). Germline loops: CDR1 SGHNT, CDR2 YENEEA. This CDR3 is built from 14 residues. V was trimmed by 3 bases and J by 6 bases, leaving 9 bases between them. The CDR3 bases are TGTGCCAGCAGCTTGGCGGGGGGTAATTCACCCCTCCACTTT. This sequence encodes CASSLAGGNSPLHF.

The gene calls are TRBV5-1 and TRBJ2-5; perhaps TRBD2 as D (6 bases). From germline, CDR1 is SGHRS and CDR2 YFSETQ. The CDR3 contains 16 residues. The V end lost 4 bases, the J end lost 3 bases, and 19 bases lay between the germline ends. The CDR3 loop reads CASSPWIGTDEETQYF. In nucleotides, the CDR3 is TGCGCCAGCAGCCCTTGGATAGGGACTGATGAAGAGACCCAGTACTTC. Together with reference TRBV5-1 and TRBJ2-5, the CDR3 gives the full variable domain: KAGVTQTPRYLIKTRGQQVTLSCSPISGHRSVSWYQQTPGQGLQFLFEYFSETQRNKGNFPGRFSGRQFSNSRSEMNVSTLELGDSALYLCASSPWIGTDEETQYFGPGTRLLVL.

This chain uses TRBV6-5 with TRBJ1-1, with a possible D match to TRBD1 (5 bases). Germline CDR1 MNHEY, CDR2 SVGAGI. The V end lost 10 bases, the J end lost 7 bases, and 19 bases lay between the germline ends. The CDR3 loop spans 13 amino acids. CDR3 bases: TGTGCCAACTCACGGGCCCAGGACATTGAAGCTTTCTTT. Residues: CANSRAQDIEAFF.

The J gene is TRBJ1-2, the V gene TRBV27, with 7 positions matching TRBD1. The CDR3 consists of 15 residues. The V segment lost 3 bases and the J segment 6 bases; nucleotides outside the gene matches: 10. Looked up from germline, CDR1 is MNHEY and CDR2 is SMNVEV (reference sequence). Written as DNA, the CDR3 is TGTGCCAGCAGTTTGTACGCGGAAGGGGGCAATGGCTACACCTTC. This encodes CASSLYAEGGNGYTF.

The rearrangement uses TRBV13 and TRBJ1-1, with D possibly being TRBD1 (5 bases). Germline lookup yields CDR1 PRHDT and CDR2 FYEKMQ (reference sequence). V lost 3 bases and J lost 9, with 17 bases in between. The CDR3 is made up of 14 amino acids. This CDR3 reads CASSFPGTAIQAFF. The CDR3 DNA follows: TGTGCCAGCAGCTTCCCCGGGACGGCGATACAAGCTTTCTTT.

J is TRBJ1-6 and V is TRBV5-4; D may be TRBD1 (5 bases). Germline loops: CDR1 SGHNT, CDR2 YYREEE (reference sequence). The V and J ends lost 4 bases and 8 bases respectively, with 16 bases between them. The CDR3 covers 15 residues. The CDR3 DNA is TGTGCCAGCAGCACCCGGGGGGGTGGGGATTCACCCCTCCACTTT. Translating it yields CASSTRGGGDSPLHF. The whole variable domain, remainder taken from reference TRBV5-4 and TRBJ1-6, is ETGVTQSPTHLIKTRGQQVTLRCSSQSGHNTVSWYQQALGQGPQFIFQYYREEENGRGNFPPRFSGLQFPNYSSELNVNALELDDSALYLCASSTRGGGDSPLHFGNGTRLTVT.

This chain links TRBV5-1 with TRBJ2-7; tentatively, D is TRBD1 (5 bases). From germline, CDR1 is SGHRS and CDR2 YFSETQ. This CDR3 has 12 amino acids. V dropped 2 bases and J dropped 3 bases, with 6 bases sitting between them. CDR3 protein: CASSFQGYEQYF. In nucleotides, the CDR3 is TGCGCCAGCAGCTTTCAGGGCTACGAGCAGTACTTC.

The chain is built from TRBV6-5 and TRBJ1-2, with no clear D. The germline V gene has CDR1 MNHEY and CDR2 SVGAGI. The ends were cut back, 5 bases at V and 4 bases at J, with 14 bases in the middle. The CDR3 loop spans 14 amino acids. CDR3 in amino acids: CASSPESPTYGYTF. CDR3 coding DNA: TGTGCCAGCAGTCCAGAATCCCCGACCTATGGCTACACCTTC.

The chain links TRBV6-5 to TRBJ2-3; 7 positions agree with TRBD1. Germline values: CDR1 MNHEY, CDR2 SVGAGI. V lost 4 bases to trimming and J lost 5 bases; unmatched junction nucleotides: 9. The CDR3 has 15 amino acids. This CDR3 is CASSSGTASQDTQYF. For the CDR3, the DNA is TGTGCCAGCAGTTCGGGGACAGCCAGCCAAGATACGCAGTATTTT.

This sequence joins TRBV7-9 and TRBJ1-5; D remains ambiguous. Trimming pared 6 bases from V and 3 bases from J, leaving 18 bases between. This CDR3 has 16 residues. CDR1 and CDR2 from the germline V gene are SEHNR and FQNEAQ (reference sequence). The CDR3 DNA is TGTGCCAGCAGTCTTGGGGAGACCGACCCCAATCAGCCCCAGCATTTT. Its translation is CASSLGETDPNQPQHF.

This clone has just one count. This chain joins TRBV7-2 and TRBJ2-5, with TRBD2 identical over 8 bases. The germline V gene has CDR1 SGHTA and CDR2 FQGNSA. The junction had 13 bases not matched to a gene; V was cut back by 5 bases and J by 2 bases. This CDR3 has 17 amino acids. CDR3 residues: CASSPNRGGGGQETQYF. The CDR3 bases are TGTGCCAGCAGCCCGAACCGGGGGGGCGGGGGGCAAGAGACCCAGTACTTC.

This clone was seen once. CDR3 in DNA: TGTGCCAGCAGCCAAGGCGGGACTAGCGGATTCACAGATACGCAGTATTTT. It encodes CASSQGGTSGFTDTQYF. The chain links TRBV3-1 (or the pseudogene TRBV3-2) to TRBJ2-3; TRBD2 agrees at 11 bases. The germline V gene has CDR1 LGHDT and CDR2 YNNKEL (reference sequence). The V gene end was trimmed by 1 base and the J gene end by 2 bases; junction bases not matched to a gene: 5. The CDR3 totals 17 residues.

CDR3 DNA sequence: TGTGCCAGTACCCCTGCCGCGGCAGCATACTCTGGAAACACCATATATTTT. This encodes CASTPAAAAYSGNTIYF. This rearrangement joins TRBV19 to TRBJ1-3, with D hard to call. The germline gives CDR1 LNHDA, CDR2 SQIVND (reference sequence). The CDR3 is 17 residues long. Trimming pared 7 bases from V and 0 bases from J, leaving 19 bases between. The full variable domain, in which reference TRBV19 and TRBJ1-3 provide the parts outside the CDR3, is DGGITQSPKYLFRKEGQNVTLSCEQNLNHDAMYWYRQDPGQGLRLIYYSQIVNDFQKGDIAEGYSVSREKKESFPLTVTSAQKNPTAFYLCASTPAAAAYSGNTIYFGEGSWLTVV.

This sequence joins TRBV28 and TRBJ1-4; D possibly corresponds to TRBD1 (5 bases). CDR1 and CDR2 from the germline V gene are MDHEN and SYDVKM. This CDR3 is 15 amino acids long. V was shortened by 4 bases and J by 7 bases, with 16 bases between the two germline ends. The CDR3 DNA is TGTGCCAGCAGTTACACAGGAACCGCGGGTGAAAAACTGTTTTTT. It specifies CASSYTGTAGEKLFF. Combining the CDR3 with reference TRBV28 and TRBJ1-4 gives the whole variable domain DVKVTQSSRYLVKRTGEKVFLECVQDMDHENMFWYRQDPGLGLRLIYFSYDVKMKEKGDIPEGYSVSREKKERFSLILESASTNQTSMYLCASSYTGTAGEKLFFGSGTQLSVL.

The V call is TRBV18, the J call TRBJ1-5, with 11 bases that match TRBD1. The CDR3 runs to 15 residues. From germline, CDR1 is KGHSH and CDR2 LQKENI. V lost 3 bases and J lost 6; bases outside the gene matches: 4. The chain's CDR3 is CASSPGQGAAQPQHF. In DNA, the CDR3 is TGTGCCAGCTCACCCGGACAGGGGGCTGCTCAGCCCCAGCATTTT.

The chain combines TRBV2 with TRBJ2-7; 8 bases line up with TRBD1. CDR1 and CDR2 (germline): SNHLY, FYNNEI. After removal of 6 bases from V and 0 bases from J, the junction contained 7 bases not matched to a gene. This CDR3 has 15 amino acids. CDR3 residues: CASRKDRANSYEQYF. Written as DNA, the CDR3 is TGTGCCAGCAGGAAGGACAGGGCCAACTCCTACGAGCAGTACTTC.

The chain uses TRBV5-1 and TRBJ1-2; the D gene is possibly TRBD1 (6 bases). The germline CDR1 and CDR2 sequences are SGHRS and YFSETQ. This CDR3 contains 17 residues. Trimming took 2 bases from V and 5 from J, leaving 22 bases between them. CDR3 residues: CASSLIPTVRGVYGYTF. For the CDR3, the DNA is TGCGCCAGCAGCTTAATCCCTACAGTCAGGGGTGTGTATGGCTACACCTTC.